This TCR beta chain comes out of a study of breast tumors, draining lymph nodes, adjacent tissues. Axillary draining lymph nodes of breast cancer patients supplied the node samples. MiXCR, run by TCRdb on the multiplex PCR reads, gives a single entry per CDR3 protein. The sample has about 130,000 distinct CDR3 sequences, less than 25% seen once. This CDR3 is built from 18 residues. After removal of 3 bases from V and 2 bases from J, the junction contained 9 bases not matched to a gene. This clonotype was recorded many times. This receptor was obtained from a female donor with breast cancer. Some clones in this sample may be carry-over from other donors' samples. This rearrangement joins TRBV12-3 or TRBV12-4 to TRBJ2-3, with 12 bases aligning to TRBD2. Material for sequencing was axillary lymph node tissue. The CDR3 nucleotides read TGTGCCAGCAGTTTTAACCGGGGACTAGCGGGCGCCACAGATACGCAGTATTTT. Protein: CASSFNRGLAGATDTQYF.